This T cell receptor beta chain originates from a study of Graves' ophthalmopathy and Graves' hyperthyroidism. J gave up 6 bases and V 2 bases, and 11 bases lay outside the gene matches. CDR1 is DFQATT and CDR2 is SNEGSKA in the germline V gene (reference sequence). CDR3 length equals 16 residues. Using RNA transcripts, the TCR beta CDR3 regions were amplified. A first-round RT-PCR used HTBI primers, followed by a second-round multiplex PCR. From the multiplex PCR reads, TCRdb called clonotypes with MiXCR, one entry per CDR3 protein. This repertoire shows approximately 1.2 million distinct CDR3 sequences, about two fifths found once; its top ten account for 11%. This clonotype was observed a few times.

The TCR comes from an adult man with Graves' hyperthyroidism. Sequences were obtained from peripheral blood or thyroid tissue (not recorded which). The rearrangement links TRBV20-1 to TRBJ1-4; 8 nucleotides match TRBD1. The CDR3 DNA is TGCAGTGCTAGACCGACGGACAGGGTCGGCGATGAAAAACTGTTTTTT. Protein product: CSARPTDRVGDEKLFF.